Reported below is one TCR beta chain. No antigen is known for it. The data originate from a study of beta chain features in type 1 diabetes. Findings and caveats of the study: Patients' naive, central memory and Treg TCRB repertoires seemed closer to one another than those of healthy donors.

CD45RO/CCR7/CD25/CD127/CD95/CD27 staining was used to isolate CD4+ naive, central memory, regulatory and stem cell-like memory cells by sorting. The investigators reverse transcribed all of the isolated RNA, so they sequenced expressed TCRB transcripts. The data were produced by immunoSEQ multiplex PCR, yet TCRdb's version contains in-frame clones alone and is incomplete. The table records just over 150,000 clones, 11% of them present only once. From germline, CDR1 is MDHEN and CDR2 SYDVKM. The CDR3 loop spans 16 amino acids. V gave up 3 bases and J gave up 5 bases, with 14 bases separating them. The sequencing input was central memory CD4+ T cells from blood. This TCR came from a man between 18 and 35 years old in good health. V usage is TRBV28 and J usage is TRBJ1-6; D remains ambiguous. CDR3 DNA sequence: TGTGCCAGCAGTTTTTTCTCACAAGGAAATAATTCACCCCTCCACTTT. Protein sequence: CASSFFSQGNNSPLHF.